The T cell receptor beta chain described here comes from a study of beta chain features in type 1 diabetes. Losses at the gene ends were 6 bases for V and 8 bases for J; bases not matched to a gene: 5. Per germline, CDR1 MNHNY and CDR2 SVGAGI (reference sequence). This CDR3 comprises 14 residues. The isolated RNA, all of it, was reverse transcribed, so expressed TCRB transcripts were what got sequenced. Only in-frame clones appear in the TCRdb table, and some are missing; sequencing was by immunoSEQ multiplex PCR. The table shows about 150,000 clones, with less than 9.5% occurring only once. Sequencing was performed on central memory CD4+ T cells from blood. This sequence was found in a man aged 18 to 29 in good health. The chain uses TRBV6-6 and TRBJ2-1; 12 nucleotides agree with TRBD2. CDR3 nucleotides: TGTGCCAGCAGGCTAGCGGGAGGGCGATATGAGCAGTTCTTC. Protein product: CASRLAGGRYEQFF.